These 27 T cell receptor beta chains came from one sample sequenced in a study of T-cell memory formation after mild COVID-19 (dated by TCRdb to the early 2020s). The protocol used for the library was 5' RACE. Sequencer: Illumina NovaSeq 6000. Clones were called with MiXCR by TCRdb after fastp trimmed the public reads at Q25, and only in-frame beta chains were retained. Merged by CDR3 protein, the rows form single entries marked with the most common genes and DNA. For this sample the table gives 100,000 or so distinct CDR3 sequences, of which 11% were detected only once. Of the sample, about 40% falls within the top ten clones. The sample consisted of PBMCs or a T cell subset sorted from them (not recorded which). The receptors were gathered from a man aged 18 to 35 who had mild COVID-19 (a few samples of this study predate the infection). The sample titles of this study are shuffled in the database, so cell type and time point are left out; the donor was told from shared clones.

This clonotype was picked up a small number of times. This CDR3 is CASSETDLGYEQYV. In nucleotides, the CDR3 is TGTGCCAGCAGTGAAACCGATTTAGGCTACGAGCAGTACGTC. The chain has TRBV2 and TRBJ2-7; no definite D call. This CDR3 spans 14 amino acids. Germline CDR1 is SNHLY and CDR2 is FYNNEI. V lost 2 bases, J lost 3 bases, and 11 bases lay in between.

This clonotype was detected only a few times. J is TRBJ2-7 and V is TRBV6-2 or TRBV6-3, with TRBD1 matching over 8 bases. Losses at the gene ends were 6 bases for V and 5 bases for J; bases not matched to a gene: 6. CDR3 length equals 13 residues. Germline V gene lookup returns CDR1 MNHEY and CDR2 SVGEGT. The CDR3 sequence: CASRTGTGNEQYF. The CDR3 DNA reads TGTGCCAGCAGGACCGGGACAGGTAACGAGCAGTACTTC.

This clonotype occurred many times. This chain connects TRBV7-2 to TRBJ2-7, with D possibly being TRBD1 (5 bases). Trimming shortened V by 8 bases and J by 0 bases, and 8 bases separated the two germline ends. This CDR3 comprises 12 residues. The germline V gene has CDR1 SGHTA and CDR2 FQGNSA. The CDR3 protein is CASQGSSYEQYF. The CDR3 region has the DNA TGTGCCAGCCAGGGTAGCTCCTACGAGCAGTACTTC. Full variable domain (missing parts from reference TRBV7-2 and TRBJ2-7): GAGVSQSPSNKVTEKGKDVELRCDPISGHTALYWYRQSLGQGLEFLIYFQGNSAPDKSGLPSDRFSAERTGGSVSTLTIQRTQQEDSAVYLCASQGSSYEQYFGPGTRLTVT.

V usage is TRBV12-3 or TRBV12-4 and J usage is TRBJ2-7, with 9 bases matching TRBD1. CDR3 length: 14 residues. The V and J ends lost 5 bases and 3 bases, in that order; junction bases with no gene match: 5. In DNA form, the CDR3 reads TGTGCCAGCAGTCCCGGACAGGGGAACTACGAGCAGTACGTC. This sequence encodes CASSPGQGNYEQYV.

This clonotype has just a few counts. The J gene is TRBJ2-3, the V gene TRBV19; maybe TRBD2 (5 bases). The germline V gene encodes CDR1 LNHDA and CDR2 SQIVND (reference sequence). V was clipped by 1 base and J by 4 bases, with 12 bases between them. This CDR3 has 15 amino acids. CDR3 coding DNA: TGTGCCAGTAGTATAGTTCGGGAACTCGCAGATACGCAGTATTTT. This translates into CASSIVRELADTQYF.

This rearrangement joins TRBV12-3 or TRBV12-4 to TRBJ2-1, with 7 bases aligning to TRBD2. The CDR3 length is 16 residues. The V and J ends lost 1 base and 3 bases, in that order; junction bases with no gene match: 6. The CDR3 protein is CASSLGPGGGYNEQFF. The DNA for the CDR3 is TGTGCCAGCAGTTTAGGTCCAGGCGGGGGCTACAATGAGCAGTTCTTC.

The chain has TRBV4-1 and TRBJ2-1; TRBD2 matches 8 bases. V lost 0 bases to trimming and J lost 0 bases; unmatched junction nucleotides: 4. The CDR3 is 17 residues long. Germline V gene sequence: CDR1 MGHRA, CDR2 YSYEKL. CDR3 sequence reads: CASSQEVGGGSYNEQFF. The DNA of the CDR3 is TGCGCCAGCAGCCAAGAAGTCGGGGGGGGCTCCTACAATGAGCAGTTCTTC.

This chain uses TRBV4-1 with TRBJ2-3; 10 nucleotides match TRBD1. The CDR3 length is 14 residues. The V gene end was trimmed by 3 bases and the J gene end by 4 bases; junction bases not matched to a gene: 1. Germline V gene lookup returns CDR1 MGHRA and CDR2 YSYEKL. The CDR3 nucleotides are TGCGCCAGCAGCCATGGGACAGGGGCAGATACGCAGTATTTT. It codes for CASSHGTGADTQYF.

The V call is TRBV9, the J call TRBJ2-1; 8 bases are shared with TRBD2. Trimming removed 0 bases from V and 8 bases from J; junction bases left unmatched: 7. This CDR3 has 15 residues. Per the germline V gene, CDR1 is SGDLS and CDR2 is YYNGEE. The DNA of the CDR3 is TGTGCCAGCAGCGTAGGCGCGGGGGGTACGGATGAGCAGTTCTTC. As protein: CASSVGAGGTDEQFF. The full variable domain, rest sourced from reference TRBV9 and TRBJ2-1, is DSGVTQTPKHLITATGQRVTLRCSPRSGDLSVYWYQQSLDQGLQFLIQYYNGEERAKGNILERFSAQQFPDLHSELNLSSLELGDSALYFCASSVGAGGTDEQFFGPGTRLTVL.

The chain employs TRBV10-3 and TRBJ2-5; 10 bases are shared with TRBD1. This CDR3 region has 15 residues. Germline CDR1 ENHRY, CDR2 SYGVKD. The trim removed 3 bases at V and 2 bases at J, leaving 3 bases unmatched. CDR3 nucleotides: TGTGCCATCAGTGATTGGGACAGGGGTCAAGAGACCCAGTACTTC. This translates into CAISDWDRGQETQYF.

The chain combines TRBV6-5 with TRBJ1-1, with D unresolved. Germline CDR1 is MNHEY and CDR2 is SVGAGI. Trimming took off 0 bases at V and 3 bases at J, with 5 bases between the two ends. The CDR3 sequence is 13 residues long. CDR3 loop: CASSYSKHTEAFF. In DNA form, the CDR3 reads TGTGCCAGCAGTTACTCGAAACACACTGAAGCTTTCTTT.

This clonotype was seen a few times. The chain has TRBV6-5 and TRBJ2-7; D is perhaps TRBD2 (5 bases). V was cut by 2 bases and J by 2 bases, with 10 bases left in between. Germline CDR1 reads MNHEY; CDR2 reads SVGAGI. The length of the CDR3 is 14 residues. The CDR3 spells CASSYEGSTYEQYF. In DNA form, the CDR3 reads TGTGCCAGCAGTTACGAGGGTTCTACCTACGAGCAGTACTTC.

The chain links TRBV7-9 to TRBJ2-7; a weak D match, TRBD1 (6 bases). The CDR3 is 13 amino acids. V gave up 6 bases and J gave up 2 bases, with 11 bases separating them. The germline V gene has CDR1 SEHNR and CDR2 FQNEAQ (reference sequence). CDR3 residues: CASRGAGTYEQYV. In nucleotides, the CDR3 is TGTGCCAGCAGGGGGGCCGGGACCTACGAGCAGTACGTC.

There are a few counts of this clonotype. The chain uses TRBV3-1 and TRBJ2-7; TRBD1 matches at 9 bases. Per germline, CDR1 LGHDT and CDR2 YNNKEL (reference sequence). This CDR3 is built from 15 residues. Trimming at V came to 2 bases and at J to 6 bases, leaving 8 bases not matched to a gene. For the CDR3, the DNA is TGTGCCAGCAGCCAACTTGGACAGGGGAGCGGCGAGCAGTACTTC. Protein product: CASSQLGQGSGEQYF.

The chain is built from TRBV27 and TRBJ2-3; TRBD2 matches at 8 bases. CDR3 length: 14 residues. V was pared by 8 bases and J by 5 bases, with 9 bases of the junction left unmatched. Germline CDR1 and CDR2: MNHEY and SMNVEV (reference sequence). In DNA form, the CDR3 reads TGTGCCAGCGGCCACCGGGGGGGGCAAGATACGCAGTATTTT. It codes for CASGHRGGQDTQYF.

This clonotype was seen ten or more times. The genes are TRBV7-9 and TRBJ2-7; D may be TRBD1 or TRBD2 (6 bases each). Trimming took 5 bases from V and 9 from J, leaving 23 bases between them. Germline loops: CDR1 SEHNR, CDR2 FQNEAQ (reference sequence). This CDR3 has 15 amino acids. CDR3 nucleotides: TGTGCCAGCAGCCCCCCGACAGGAGGGCTGCGGGGGCAGTACTTC. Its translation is CASSPPTGGLRGQYF.

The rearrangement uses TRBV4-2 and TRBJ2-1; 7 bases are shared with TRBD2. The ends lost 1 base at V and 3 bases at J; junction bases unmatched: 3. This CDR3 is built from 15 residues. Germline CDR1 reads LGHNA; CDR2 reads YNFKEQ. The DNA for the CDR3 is TGTGCCAGCAGCCAAGTCGGGACTAACTACAATGAGCAGTTCTTC. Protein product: CASSQVGTNYNEQFF.

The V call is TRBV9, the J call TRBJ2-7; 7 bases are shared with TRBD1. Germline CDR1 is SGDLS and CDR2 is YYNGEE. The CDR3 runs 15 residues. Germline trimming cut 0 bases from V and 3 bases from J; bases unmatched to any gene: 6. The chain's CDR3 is CASSVEMGQHYEQYF. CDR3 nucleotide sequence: TGTGCCAGCAGCGTAGAGATGGGACAGCACTACGAGCAGTACTTC.

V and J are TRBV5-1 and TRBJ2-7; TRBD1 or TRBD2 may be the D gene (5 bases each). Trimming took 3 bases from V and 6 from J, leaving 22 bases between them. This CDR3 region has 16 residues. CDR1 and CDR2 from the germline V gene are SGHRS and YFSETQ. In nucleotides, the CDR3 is TGCGCCAGCAGCTACAACCCCTGGGGGTTAGGGGCCGAGCAGTACTTC. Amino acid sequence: CASSYNPWGLGAEQYF.

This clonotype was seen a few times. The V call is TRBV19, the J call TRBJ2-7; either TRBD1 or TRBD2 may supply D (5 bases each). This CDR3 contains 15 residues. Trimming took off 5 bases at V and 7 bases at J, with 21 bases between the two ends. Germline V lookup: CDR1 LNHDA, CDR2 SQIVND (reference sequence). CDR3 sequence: CASSWGISGEEEQYF. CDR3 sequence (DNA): TGTGCCAGTAGTTGGGGGATTTCCGGGGAAGAAGAGCAGTACTTC.

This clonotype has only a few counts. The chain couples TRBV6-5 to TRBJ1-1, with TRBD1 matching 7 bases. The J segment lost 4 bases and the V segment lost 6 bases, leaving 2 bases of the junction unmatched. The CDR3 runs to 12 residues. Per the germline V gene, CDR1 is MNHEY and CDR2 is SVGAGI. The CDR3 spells CASRRQGTEAFF. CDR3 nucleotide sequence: TGTGCCAGCAGGAGACAGGGCACTGAAGCTTTCTTT.

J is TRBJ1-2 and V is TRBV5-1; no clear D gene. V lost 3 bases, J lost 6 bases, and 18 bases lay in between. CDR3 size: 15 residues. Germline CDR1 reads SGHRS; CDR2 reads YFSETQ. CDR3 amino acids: CASSSLGSPLDGYTF. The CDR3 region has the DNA TGCGCCAGCAGCTCCTTGGGCAGTCCTTTAGATGGCTACACCTTC. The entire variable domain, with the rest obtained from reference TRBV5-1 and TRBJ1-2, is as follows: KAGVTQTPRYLIKTRGQQVTLSCSPISGHRSVSWYQQTPGQGLQFLFEYFSETQRNKGNFPGRFSGRQFSNSRSEMNVSTLELGDSALYLCASSSLGSPLDGYTFGSGTRLTVV.

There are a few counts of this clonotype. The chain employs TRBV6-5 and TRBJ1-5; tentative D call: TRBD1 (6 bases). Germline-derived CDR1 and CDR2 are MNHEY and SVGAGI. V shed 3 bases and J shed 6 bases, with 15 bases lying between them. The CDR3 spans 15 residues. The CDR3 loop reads CASSYKPDRVQPQHF. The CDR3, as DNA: TGTGCCAGCAGTTATAAACCGGACAGAGTTCAGCCCCAGCATTTT.

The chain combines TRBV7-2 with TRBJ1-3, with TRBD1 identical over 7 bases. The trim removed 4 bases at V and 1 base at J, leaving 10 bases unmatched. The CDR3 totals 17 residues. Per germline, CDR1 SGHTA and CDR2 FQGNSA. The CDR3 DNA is TGTGCCAGCAGCTGGCCGGGACAGCCATTATCTGGAAACACCATATATTTT. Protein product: CASSWPGQPLSGNTIYF.

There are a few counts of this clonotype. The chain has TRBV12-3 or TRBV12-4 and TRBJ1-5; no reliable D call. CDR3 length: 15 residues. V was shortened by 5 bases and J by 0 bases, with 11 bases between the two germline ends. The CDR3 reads CASSPRPDSNQPQHF. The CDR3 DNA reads TGTGCCAGCAGTCCCCGCCCGGATAGCAATCAGCCCCAGCATTTT.

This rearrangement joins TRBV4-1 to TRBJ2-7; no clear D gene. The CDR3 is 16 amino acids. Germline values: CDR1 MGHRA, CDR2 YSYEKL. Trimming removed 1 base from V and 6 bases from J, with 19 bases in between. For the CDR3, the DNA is TGCGCCAGCAGCCAAGCCCTCGCCCCACTAATCGGCGAGCAGTACGTC. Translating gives CASSQALAPLIGEQYV.

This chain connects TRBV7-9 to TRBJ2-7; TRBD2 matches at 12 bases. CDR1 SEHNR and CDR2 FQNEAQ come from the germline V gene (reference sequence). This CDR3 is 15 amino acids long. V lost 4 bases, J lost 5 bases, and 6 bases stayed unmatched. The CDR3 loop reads CASSSRLAGVHEQYF. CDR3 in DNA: TGTGCCAGCAGCTCCCGACTAGCGGGGGTCCACGAGCAGTACTTC.